This is a list of T cell receptor beta chains from one sample in a study of OX40 agonist ivuxolimab in advanced cancers. The table came from immunoSEQ multiplex PCR; TCRdb's copy has only in-frame clones and leaves some out. Of roughly 100,000 clones listed, around nine tenths are singletons. Sequencing was performed on CD4+ or CD8+ T cells sorted from blood, taken in a trial of the OX40 agonist ivuxolimab. These receptors were obtained from an adult with an advanced solid tumor such as melanoma, head and neck, liver or kidney cancer. Each CDR3 is given without its conserved first and last residue. Rows give clone size only sometimes, using once, few, many, or a class for an expanded clone.

v_gene,abundance,j_gene,CDR3aa
TRBV18,NA,TRBJ2-3,ASSTTGGALDTQY
TRBV6-6,NA,TRBJ2-7,ASSYGGGQGEQY
TRBV7-2,NA,TRBJ2-3,ASSLVRGATSTDTQY
TRBV9,NA,TRBJ2-3,ASSVVTGRPDTQY
TRBV19,NA,TRBJ1-2,ASLVGQSYT
TRBV4-3,few,TRBJ1-4,ASSQEGRGNEKLF
TRBV7-9,NA,TRBJ2-7,ASTGPPISYEQY
TRBV10-2,NA,TRBJ1-2,ASSDGQGPKGGYT
TRBV5-1,NA,TRBJ2-3,ASIAGLAGGGDTQY
TRBV5-1,NA,TRBJ2-5,ASSSPQGLWETQY
TRBV7-8,NA,TRBJ1-4,ASTPGTGMGEATNEKLF
TRBV6-4,NA,TRBJ2-7,ASSDSGTVSYEQY
TRBV9,NA,TRBJ2-2,ASSARANKGGELF
TRBV11-2,NA,TRBJ2-3,ASSLDGGPGADTQY
TRBV6-5,NA,TRBJ1-5,ASSRGQGNQPQH
TRBV7-6,NA,TRBJ2-6,ASSQWEGANVLT
TRBV28,NA,TRBJ2-7,ASEGNGGEQY
TRBV29-1,NA,TRBJ1-1,SVADQWDTEAF
TRBV4-2,NA,TRBJ2-3,ASSRETSDTQY
TRBV7-9,NA,TRBJ2-5,ASSFGLVQETQY
TRBV5-1,NA,TRBJ2-1,ASSLGAPRDEQF
TRBV6-5,NA,TRBJ1-5,ASSLRDSNQPQH
TRBV7-2,NA,TRBJ2-1,ASSLEGRDFYNEQF
TRBV7-9,NA,TRBJ1-4,ASSLAIGQGIEKLF
TRBV28,NA,TRBJ1-1,ASLQGRLRAF
TRBV5-5,NA,TRBJ1-5,ASSIGPESNQPQH
TRBV19,NA,TRBJ1-5,ASRIDRGGNQPQH
TRBV15,NA,TRBJ1-2,ATSRDLGTYGYT
TRBV28,NA,TRBJ2-5,ASSSSAETLN
TRBV27,NA,TRBJ2-3,ASSPQGATDTQY
TRBV28,NA,TRBJ2-1,ASSLTPDRGSYNEQF